The 21 T cell receptor beta chains reported below all come from one sample, sequenced in a study of CD8 T cells in ankylosing spondylitis. Their cognate antigens are unknown. TCRdb ran MiXCR on the 5' RACE reads and lists one entry per CDR3 protein. The table records around 490,000 distinct CDR3 sequences, about 5.4% of them present only once. Study observations and caveats: Eight highly homologous variants made up a TCR beta motif, and this motif appeared characteristic of ankylosing spondylitis blood.

The specimen was blood, either unsorted or a sorted T cell fraction (not recorded which). These TCRs come from a male donor with ankylosing spondylitis.

The rearrangement uses TRBV9 and TRBJ2-5; a possible D gene is TRBD2 (7 bases). CDR1 is SGDLS, CDR2 YYNGEE, per germline. V lost 0 bases and J 7 bases, leaving 19 bases between the germline ends. There are 16 residues in the CDR3. The CDR3 protein is CASSVAGGGPGVTQYF. CDR3 bases: TGTGCCAGCAGCGTAGCTGGGGGGGGCCCCGGGGTGACCCAGTACTTC. Drawing the rest from reference TRBV9 and TRBJ2-5, the complete variable domain is DSGVTQTPKHLITATGQRVTLRCSPRSGDLSVYWYQQSLDQGLQFLIQYYNGEERAKGNILERFSAQQFPDLHSELNLSSLELGDSALYFCASSVAGGGPGVTQYFGPGTRLLVL.

V gene TRBV6-2 or TRBV6-3 combines with J gene TRBJ2-7; D unclear. CDR1 is MNHEY, CDR2 SVGEGT, per germline. This CDR3 comprises 15 residues. V dropped 2 bases and J dropped 3 bases, with 14 bases sitting between them. CDR3 sequence reads: CASSYLLRLGYEQYF. The DNA for the CDR3 is TGTGCCAGCAGTTACCTCTTGCGTCTCGGCTACGAGCAGTACTTC.

This clonotype was seen only a few times. The V gene is TRBV11-2, the J gene TRBJ2-1; D not resolved. The V end was cut by 0 bases, the J end by 6 bases, with 12 bases between. The CDR3 sequence is 15 residues long. The germline CDR1 and CDR2 sequences are SGHAT and FQNNGV. CDR3: CASSLDIQRPNEQFF. The CDR3 DNA reads TGTGCCAGCAGCTTAGATATACAGCGACCCAATGAGCAGTTCTTC.

The table lists this clonotype with many counts. This sequence joins TRBV10-3 and TRBJ2-7, with D unclear. Germline loops: CDR1 ENHRY, CDR2 SYGVKD. CDR3 length equals 11 residues. The V end lost 5 bases, the J end lost 4 bases, and 6 bases lay between the germline ends. CDR3 coding DNA: TGTGCCATCAGTAGTGGGTACGAGCAGTACTTC. It translates to CAISSGYEQYF.

This clonotype occurred a few times. This chain connects TRBV11-2 to TRBJ2-7, with 7 nucleotides matching TRBD2. This CDR3 has 15 residues. The germline V gene encodes CDR1 SGHAT and CDR2 FQNNGV. J gave up 1 base and V 0 bases, and 3 bases lay outside the gene matches. As DNA, the CDR3 is TGTGCCAGCAGCTTAGACCCAGCGGGGTCCTACGAGCAGTACTTC. Amino acids: CASSLDPAGSYEQYF.

This clonotype has ten or more counts. The chain combines TRBV7-8 with TRBJ2-7; maybe TRBD2 (5 bases). The V gene's germline CDR1 is SGHVS and CDR2 FQNEAQ. The germline V and J ends were trimmed by 5 bases and 0 bases, with 14 bases remaining between them. This CDR3 is built from 15 residues. The DNA of the CDR3 is TGTGCCAGCAGCCCCTTGAGAGGGAGCTCCTACGAGCAGTACTTC. Protein product: CASSPLRGSSYEQYF.

The chain joins TRBV7-8 to TRBJ2-1; a possible D gene is TRBD2 (5 bases). V lost 3 bases and J 0 bases, leaving 9 bases between the germline ends. This CDR3 comprises 15 residues. Germline CDR1 and CDR2: SGHVS and FQNEAQ. The DNA of the CDR3 is TGTGCCAGCAGCTTGAGGGAGAACTCCTACAATGAGCAGTTCTTC. Its protein product is CASSLRENSYNEQFF.

This clonotype appeared many times. The chain is built from TRBV29-1 and TRBJ1-1; TRBD1 agrees at 9 bases. V trimming: 2 bases; J trimming: 5 bases; junction bases outside the gene matches: 9. The V gene's germline CDR1 is SQVTM and CDR2 ANQGSEA. This CDR3 is built from 15 residues. The CDR3 protein is CSVEHTGGRLTEAFF. The CDR3 DNA follows: TGCAGCGTTGAACATACAGGGGGCAGGTTAACTGAAGCTTTCTTT. The full variable domain, in which reference TRBV29-1 and TRBJ1-1 provide the parts outside the CDR3, is SAVISQKPSRDICQRGTSLTIQCQVDSQVTMMFWYRQQPGQSLTLIATANQGSEATYESGFVIDKFPISRPNLTFSTLTVSNMSPEDSSIYLCSVEHTGGRLTEAFFGQGTRLTVV.

A few counts support this clonotype. The chain employs TRBV20-1 and TRBJ2-1, with D tentatively TRBD2 (6 bases). The CDR3 is 14 amino acids. Germline values: CDR1 DFQATT, CDR2 SNEGSKA (reference sequence). V lost 3 bases to trimming and J lost 2 bases, with 11 bases between them. The CDR3 bases are TGCAGTGCTAGGGCGGGGACCCCCTACAATGAGCAGTTCTTC. Protein product: CSARAGTPYNEQFF.

This clonotype came up many times. The V and J genes are TRBV6-5 and TRBJ1-2; TRBD1 is a possible D gene (5 bases). V was cut by 10 bases and J by 4 bases, with 10 bases left in between. CDR1 is MNHEY and CDR2 is SVGAGI in the germline V gene. The CDR3 has 11 residues. CDR3: CATGSGYGYTF. The CDR3 nucleotides read TGTGCCACAGGGTCCGGCTATGGCTACACCTTC.

This clonotype has just a few counts. This chain links TRBV7-8 with TRBJ2-2; either TRBD1 or TRBD2 may supply D (7 bases each). Germline CDR1 is SGHVS and CDR2 is FQNEAQ. The V gene lost 5 bases and the J gene lost 4 bases, with 17 bases spanning the gap. The CDR3 loop spans 16 amino acids. This chain's CDR3 is CASSPSQGGVTGELFF. The CDR3 DNA follows: TGTGCCAGCAGCCCCTCCCAGGGGGGGGTCACCGGGGAGCTGTTTTTT.

This clonotype was detected ten times or more. The V gene is TRBV28, the J gene TRBJ2-7; D is tentatively TRBD1 or TRBD2 (7 bases each). Trimming removed 2 bases at V and 5 bases at J, with 16 bases between. This CDR3 has 15 amino acids. CDR1 and CDR2 (germline): MDHEN, SYDVKM. CDR3 amino acids: CASSLNPGGVDEQYF. The CDR3 bases are TGTGCCAGCAGTTTAAACCCAGGGGGGGTCGACGAGCAGTACTTC.

This clonotype came up many times. The chain uses TRBV20-1 and TRBJ2-3, with 10 positions matching TRBD1. Germline V CDR1 and CDR2: DFQATT, SNEGSKA (reference sequence). V shed 6 bases and J 6 bases; nucleotides not matched to a gene: 9. This CDR3 contains 14 residues. CDR3 amino acids: CSAMDRGYGDTQYF. CDR3 DNA sequence: TGCAGTGCCATGGACAGGGGGTACGGGGATACGCAGTATTTT.

The table lists this clonotype with many counts. V and J are TRBV24-1 and TRBJ1-4; no firm D call. The CDR3 totals 15 residues. Germline V gene sequence: CDR1 KGHDR, CDR2 SFDVKD. The V and J ends lost 3 bases and 5 bases respectively, with 12 bases between them. The CDR3 sequence: CATSDNRDPNEKLFF. For the CDR3, the DNA is TGTGCCACCAGTGATAACCGGGATCCCAATGAAAAACTGTTTTTT.

This clonotype was observed at least ten times. The chain has TRBV7-2 and TRBJ2-5; no firm D call. In germline, CDR1 is SGHTA, CDR2 FQGNSA. This CDR3 has 13 residues. V was clipped by 6 bases and J by 0 bases, with 8 bases between them. CDR3 nucleotides: TGTGCCAGCAGGGCGCGGTACCAAGAGACCCAGTACTTC. Protein: CASRARYQETQYF.

The table lists this clonotype with many counts. The chain carries TRBV29-1 and TRBJ2-1, with 11 positions matching TRBD2. Germline assignment: CDR1 SQVTM and CDR2 ANQGSEA. CDR3 size: 15 residues. Losses at the gene ends were 6 bases for V and 3 bases for J; bases not matched to a gene: 7. The CDR3 loop is CSVGPGLADYNEQFF. CDR3 DNA sequence: TGCAGCGTGGGTCCGGGACTAGCGGACTACAATGAGCAGTTCTTC.

There are many counts of this clonotype. The gene calls are TRBV7-8 and TRBJ2-1, with 13 bases identical to TRBD2. Germline V gives CDR1 SGHVS, CDR2 FQNEAQ. The CDR3 has 14 residues. V shed 3 bases, J shed 13 bases, and the junction held 6 bases outside the gene matches. The CDR3 spells CASSFGLAGALQFF. Here the CDR3 DNA reads TGTGCCAGCAGCTTCGGACTAGCGGGGGCCCTACAGTTCTTC.

In this sample, this clonotype turned up a few times. The rearrangement links TRBV5-6 to TRBJ1-3, with D tentatively TRBD1 (6 bases). Deletions cut 1 base from V and 4 bases from J, with 12 bases between. Germline V lookup: CDR1 SGHDT, CDR2 YYEEEE. The CDR3 length is 15 residues. CDR3 sequence: CASSLYTTGGNTIYF. DNA for the CDR3: TGTGCCAGCAGCTTGTACACGACAGGAGGAAACACCATATATTTT. Filled out from reference TRBV5-6 and TRBJ1-3, the complete variable domain reads DAGVTQSPTHLIKTRGQQVTLRCSPKSGHDTVSWYQQALGQGPQFIFQYYEEEERQRGNFPDRFSGHQFPNYSSELNVNALLLGDSALYLCASSLYTTGGNTIYFGEGSWLTVV.

This clonotype has at least ten counts. The chain carries TRBV28 and TRBJ1-5; D not certain. In germline, CDR1 is MDHEN, CDR2 SYDVKM. The CDR3 extends over 14 amino acids. V was cut by 4 bases and J by 7 bases, with 14 bases left in between. Here the CDR3 DNA reads TGTGCCAGCAGTTGGACGTCCCCGGGGCAGCCCCAGCATTTT. This encodes CASSWTSPGQPQHF.

Ten or more counts support this clonotype. The rearrangement uses TRBV20-1 and TRBJ1-2, with 7 bases identical to TRBD1. This CDR3 contains 12 residues. J was trimmed by 7 bases and V by 7 bases; bases with no gene match: 9. Germline assignment: CDR1 DFQATT and CDR2 SNEGSKA (reference sequence). In nucleotides, the CDR3 is TGCAGTGTGTCACAGGGGACTCTTGGCTACACCTTC. Amino acid sequence: CSVSQGTLGYTF.

This clonotype was detected ten times or more. V usage is TRBV27 and J usage is TRBJ2-7; perhaps TRBD2 as D (5 bases). From germline, CDR1 is MNHEY and CDR2 SMNVEV (reference sequence). The germline V and J ends were trimmed by 0 bases and 3 bases, with 9 bases remaining between them. The CDR3 runs to 14 residues. This CDR3 is CASSLSRGSYEQYF. As DNA, the CDR3 is TGTGCCAGCAGTTTATCGAGAGGGAGCTACGAGCAGTACTTC.